The 3 T cell receptor beta chains below come from one sample, sequenced in a study of shared clonotypes between healthy human individuals. The data were produced by immunoSEQ multiplex PCR, yet TCRdb's version contains in-frame clones alone and is incomplete. Here the sample spans 2 million to 2.5 million clones, 90% to 95% being singletons. Sequencing was carried out using naive CD4+ T cells from PBMCs. Subset of the sample: CD45RA+ positively selected. These receptors came from a man between 18 and 29 years old in good health. Some clones in this sample may be carry-over from other donors' samples.

The chain employs TRBV9 and TRBJ2-1; TRBD2 matches at 8 bases. The CDR3 runs 16 residues. The junction had 7 bases not matched to a gene; V was cut back by 0 bases and J by 5 bases. Looked up from germline, CDR1 is SGDLS and CDR2 is YYNGEE. The CDR3 DNA sequence: TGTGCCAGCAGCGTAGGATGGGCGGGAGGAGACAATGAGCAGTTCTTC. Amino acids: CASSVGWAGGDNEQFF.

In its sample, this clone was seen once. This chain uses TRBV28 with TRBJ2-3; 8 bases are a match to TRBD2. The J segment lost 3 bases and the V segment lost 6 bases, leaving 17 bases of the junction unmatched. The CDR3 is 18 residues long. The germline gives CDR1 MDHEN, CDR2 SYDVKM. The CDR3 nucleotides are TGTGCCAGCAGCAGCGGGGGAGTAGCGGGATCTCCAACAGATACGCAGTATTTT. This encodes CASSSGGVAGSPTDTQYF.

The J gene is TRBJ2-5, the V gene TRBV29-1, with D unclear. CDR1 SQVTM and CDR2 ANQGSEA come from the germline V gene. Deletions cut 4 bases from V and 7 bases from J, with 13 bases between. The CDR3 is 12 residues long. The CDR3 reads CSVGAELRTQYF. CDR3 nucleotides: TGCAGCGTTGGGGCAGAGTTGAGGACCCAGTACTTC.